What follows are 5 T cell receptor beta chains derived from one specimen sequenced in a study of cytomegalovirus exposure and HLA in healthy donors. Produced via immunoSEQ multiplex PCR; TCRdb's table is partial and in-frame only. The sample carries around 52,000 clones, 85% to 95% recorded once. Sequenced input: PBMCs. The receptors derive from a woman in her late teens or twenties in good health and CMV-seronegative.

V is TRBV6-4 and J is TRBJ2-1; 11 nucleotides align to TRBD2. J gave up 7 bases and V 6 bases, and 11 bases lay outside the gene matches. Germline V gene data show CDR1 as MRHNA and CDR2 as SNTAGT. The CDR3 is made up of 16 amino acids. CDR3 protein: CASRPVAGGIANEQFF. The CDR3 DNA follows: TGTGCCAGCAGACCGGTAGCGGGGGGGATTGCGAATGAGCAGTTCTTC.

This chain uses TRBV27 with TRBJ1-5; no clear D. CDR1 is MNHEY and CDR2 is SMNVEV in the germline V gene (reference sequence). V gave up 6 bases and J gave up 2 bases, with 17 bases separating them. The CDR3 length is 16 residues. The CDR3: CASSPLGEGGNQPQHF. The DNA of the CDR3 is TGTGCCAGCAGCCCCCTTGGGGAGGGCGGCAATCAGCCCCAGCATTTT.

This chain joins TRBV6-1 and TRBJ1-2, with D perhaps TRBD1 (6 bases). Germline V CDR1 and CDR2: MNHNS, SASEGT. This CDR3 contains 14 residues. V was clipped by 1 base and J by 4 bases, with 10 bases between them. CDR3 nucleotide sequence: TGTGCCAGCAGTGAAGGTATAGGGGGCTATGGCTACACCTTC. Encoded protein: CASSEGIGGYGYTF.

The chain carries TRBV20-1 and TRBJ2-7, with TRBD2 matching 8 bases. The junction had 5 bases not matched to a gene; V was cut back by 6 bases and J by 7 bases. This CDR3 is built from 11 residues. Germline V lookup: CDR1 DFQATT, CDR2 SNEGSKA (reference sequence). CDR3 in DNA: TGCAGTGCGCAGACGGGGGGGGAGCAGTACTTC. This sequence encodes CSAQTGGEQYF.

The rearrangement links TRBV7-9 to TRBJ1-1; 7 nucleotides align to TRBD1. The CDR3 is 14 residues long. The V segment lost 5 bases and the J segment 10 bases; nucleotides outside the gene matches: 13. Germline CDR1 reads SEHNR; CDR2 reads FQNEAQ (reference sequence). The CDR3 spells CASSARQGGSGAFF. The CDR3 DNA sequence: TGTGCCAGCAGCGCCCGACAGGGTGGTTCAGGAGCTTTCTTT.